This passage covers 16 T cell receptor beta chains from one sample sequenced in a study of control samples from healthy donors and cancer patients. Measured with immunoSEQ multiplex PCR; TCRdb has only the in-frame clones, and not every one. The sample records 150,000 or so clones, around 95% being singletons. Sequenced material: blood. Receptors originate from a man in his forties in good health.

As regards this clone: At one boundary the junction diverges from the germline segment, which might be a read error. The gene calls are TRBV14 and TRBJ2-7; D perhaps matches TRBD1 (5 bases). From germline, CDR1 is SGHDN and CDR2 FVKESK. This CDR3 contains 15 residues. The CDR3 sequence: CASSSQLPPQGIQCF. CDR3 in DNA: TGTGCCAGCTCCTCGCAGCTACCTCCCCAGGGAATCCAGTGCTTC.

V gene TRBV5-1 combines with J gene TRBJ1-1, with D perhaps matching TRBD1 (5 bases). The CDR3 sequence is 15 residues long. The V and J ends lost 5 bases and 1 base respectively, with 15 bases between them. Germline V lookup: CDR1 SGHRS, CDR2 YFSETQ. The CDR3 protein is CASRLMTASNTEAFF. In nucleotides, the CDR3 is TGCGCCAGCAGACTCATGACAGCCTCGAACACTGAAGCTTTCTTT.

V usage is TRBV19 and J usage is TRBJ2-7, with 8 positions matching TRBD1. Looked up from germline, CDR1 is LNHDA and CDR2 is SQIVND (reference sequence). V shed 3 bases and J 0 bases; nucleotides not matched to a gene: 4. The CDR3 has 15 residues. The CDR3: CASSIGQGHSYEQYF. CDR3 DNA: TGTGCCAGTAGTATTGGACAGGGACACTCCTACGAGCAGTACTTC.

The V gene is TRBV27, the J gene TRBJ1-2, with D hard to call. Looked up from germline, CDR1 is MNHEY and CDR2 is SMNVEV (reference sequence). The CDR3 runs to 14 residues. V shed 3 bases and J shed 2 bases, with 10 bases lying between them. The CDR3 DNA reads TGTGCCAGCAGTTTTTATACGGTGAACTATGGCTACACCTTC. Its translation: CASSFYTVNYGYTF.

V is TRBV5-1 and J is TRBJ1-5; a possible D gene is TRBD1 (6 bases). This CDR3 spans 16 amino acids. The germline V and J ends were trimmed by 4 bases and 0 bases, with 14 bases remaining between them. Germline CDR1 reads SGHRS; CDR2 reads YFSETQ. Here the CDR3 DNA reads TGCGCCAGCAGCCGAACAGGGCTAAATAGCAATCAGCCCCAGCATTTT. Its protein product is CASSRTGLNSNQPQHF.

The chain recombines TRBV5-1 with TRBJ1-1, with D possibly matching TRBD1 (5 bases). The CDR3 extends over 16 amino acids. Per the germline V gene, CDR1 is SGHRS and CDR2 is YFSETQ. V gave up 2 bases and J gave up 0 bases, with 14 bases separating them. The CDR3 region is CASSFRQGPMNTEAFF. The CDR3 DNA reads as TGCGCCAGCAGCTTTAGGCAGGGCCCTATGAACACTGAAGCTTTCTTT.

This clone was seen only a few times. The chain couples TRBV7-8 to TRBJ2-1; weak D call: TRBD1 (6 bases). V was shortened by 5 bases and J by 0 bases, with 14 bases between the two germline ends. Germline CDR1 is SGHVS and CDR2 is FQNEAQ. This CDR3 contains 16 residues. CDR3 protein: CASSPGVGNSYNEQFF. The DNA for the CDR3 is TGTGCCAGCAGCCCAGGGGTAGGGAACTCCTACAATGAGCAGTTCTTC.

The chain combines TRBV27 with TRBJ2-7; possible D gene TRBD2, 5 bases. Germline CDR1 and CDR2: MNHEY and SMNVEV (reference sequence). Trimming pared 2 bases from V and 7 bases from J, leaving 12 bases between. This CDR3 is built from 13 residues. The CDR3 is CASSLTARGEQYF. The CDR3 nucleotides read TGTGCCAGCAGTTTAACAGCCCGGGGTGAGCAGTACTTC.

V usage is TRBV7-2 and J usage is TRBJ1-1; 8 nucleotides agree with TRBD1. The germline CDR1 and CDR2 sequences are SGHTA and FQGNSA. Trimming removed 2 bases from V and 14 bases from J; junction bases left unmatched: 19. The CDR3 is 16 amino acids. This chain's CDR3 is CASSLQPGQARVFTFF. The CDR3 bases are TGTGCCAGCAGCTTACAACCGGGACAGGCCCGAGTTTTTACATTCTTT.

The CDR3 nucleotides are TGTGCCAGTAGTATAGATTTCGGGGGCAGCGGCTACACCTTC. Residues: CASSIDFGGSGYTF. The V and J genes are TRBV19 and TRBJ1-2; weak D call: TRBD1 (6 bases). CDR1 is LNHDA and CDR2 is SQIVND in the germline V gene (reference sequence). This CDR3 comprises 14 residues. Trimming pared 0 bases from V and 8 bases from J, leaving 13 bases between.

The rearrangement links TRBV30 to TRBJ2-5; D possibly corresponds to TRBD2 (6 bases). Deletions cut 2 bases from V and 2 bases from J, with 9 bases between. The length of the CDR3 is 13 residues. CDR1 and CDR2 from the germline V gene are GTSNPN and SVGIG (reference sequence). CDR3 nucleotides: TGTGCCTGGAGTCGGGGGATTCAAGAGACCCAGTACTTC. Translation: CAWSRGIQETQYF. The variable domain in full, completed from reference TRBV30 and TRBJ2-5, reads SQTIHQWPATLVQPVGSPLSLECTVEGTSNPNLYWYRQAAGRGLQLLFYSVGIGQISSEVPQNLSASRPQDRQFILSSKKLLLSDSGFYLCAWSRGIQETQYFGPGTRLLVL.

The chain recombines TRBV24-1 with TRBJ2-1, with 7 bases aligning to TRBD1. The CDR3 runs 14 residues. The junction had 12 bases not matched to a gene; V was cut back by 8 bases and J by 9 bases. Germline-derived CDR1 and CDR2 are KGHDR and SFDVKD. The CDR3 is CATKEGASGGEQFF. CDR3 nucleotides: TGTGCCACCAAAGAGGGGGCCTCAGGGGGTGAGCAGTTCTTC.

The J gene is TRBJ1-1, the V gene TRBV5-1, with D unclear. This CDR3 has 15 amino acids. Trimming took 0 bases from V and 3 from J, leaving 12 bases between them. Per the germline V gene, CDR1 is SGHRS and CDR2 is YFSETQ. The CDR3 DNA reads TGCGCCAGCAGCTTGGATGCGGGTGGGGACACTGAAGCTTTCTTT. It is translated as CASSLDAGGDTEAFF. Supplemented by reference TRBV5-1 and TRBJ1-1, the full variable domain reads KAGVTQTPRYLIKTRGQQVTLSCSPISGHRSVSWYQQTPGQGLQFLFEYFSETQRNKGNFPGRFSGRQFSNSRSEMNVSTLELGDSALYLCASSLDAGGDTEAFFGQGTRLTVV.

The rearrangement links TRBV5-1 to TRBJ1-2; 8 bases match TRBD1. The germline CDR1 and CDR2 sequences are SGHRS and YFSETQ. Trimming took 3 bases from V and 8 from J; bases not matched to a gene: 12. This CDR3 has 15 residues. Written as DNA, the CDR3 is TGCGCCAGCAGCTCGGGGCCGCCAGGGGGCGACGGCTACACCTTC. Translating gives CASSSGPPGGDGYTF. The variable domain in full, with the rest retrieved from reference TRBV5-1 and TRBJ1-2, is KAGVTQTPRYLIKTRGQQVTLSCSPISGHRSVSWYQQTPGQGLQFLFEYFSETQRNKGNFPGRFSGRQFSNSRSEMNVSTLELGDSALYLCASSSGPPGGDGYTFGSGTRLTVV.

The chain carries TRBV10-2 and TRBJ2-2; 8 positions agree with TRBD1. The trim removed 8 bases at V and 2 bases at J, leaving 4 bases unmatched. CDR3 length equals 14 residues. The germline V gene has CDR1 WSHSY and CDR2 SAAADI. CDR3 amino acids: CASRGQGNTGELFF. Written as DNA, the CDR3 is TGCGCCAGCCGTGGACAGGGAAACACCGGGGAGCTGTTTTTT.

The rearrangement links TRBV2 to TRBJ1-5; 10 bases match TRBD1. The ends lost 6 bases at V and 9 bases at J; junction bases unmatched: 8. The CDR3 is 14 amino acids. Germline loops: CDR1 SNHLY, CDR2 FYNNEI. The CDR3 is CASRGTGATGPQHF. The DNA of the CDR3 is TGTGCCAGCAGGGGGACAGGGGCTACGGGGCCCCAGCATTTT.